The rows below give T cell receptor beta chains drawn from one sample of a study of identical twins. TCRdb itself ran the 5' RACE reads through MiXCR, one entry per CDR3 protein. The sample records about 730,000 distinct CDR3 sequences, approximately 22% being singletons. This sample also appeared in a second study, on T cells expressing NK-cell markers.

The sample comprised PBMCs. These receptors were collected from a woman aged 18-29 years in good health. CDR3s include the opening cysteine and the closing phenylalanine or tryptophan. The D gene is left open where the match is weak. Clone size is not always given. Where it is, it says once, few, many or a class for expanded clones.

j_gene: TRBJ2-7
abundance: many
d_gene: .
v_gene: TRBV12-3/TRBV12-4
CDR3aa: CASSLAGRYYEQYF
CDR3nt: TGTGCCAGCAGTTTAGCAGGGCGCTACTACGAGCAGTACTTC

j_gene: TRBJ1-6
abundance: .
d_gene: .
v_gene: TRBV20-1
CDR3aa: CSAWRGRDNSPLHF
CDR3nt: TGCAGTGCTTGGAGGGGACGGGATAATTCACCCCTCCACTTT

j_gene: TRBJ2-1
abundance: few
d_gene: .
v_gene: TRBV7-2
CDR3aa: CASSPEPGYNHNEQFF
CDR3nt: TGTGCCAGCAGCCCAGAGCCGGGATATAACCACAATGAGCAGTTCTTC

j_gene: TRBJ2-5
abundance: .
d_gene: .
v_gene: TRBV29-1
CDR3aa: CSVEERYAETQYF
CDR3nt: TGCAGCGTTGAAGAGAGGTATGCAGAGACCCAGTACTTC

j_gene: TRBJ2-7
abundance: .
d_gene: TRBD2
v_gene: TRBV7-9
CDR3aa: CASSSGLGDAYEQYF
CDR3nt: TGTGCCAGCAGCTCAGGACTAGGGGACGCCTACGAGCAGTACTTC

j_gene: TRBJ2-7
abundance: .
d_gene: TRBD2
v_gene: TRBV20-1
CDR3aa: CSAPKGRLAGTGEQYF
CDR3nt: TGCAGTGCACCCAAAGGGAGGCTAGCGGGGACTGGGGAGCAGTACTTC

j_gene: TRBJ2-1
abundance: .
d_gene: TRBD2
v_gene: TRBV12-3/TRBV12-4
CDR3aa: CASTLGGGLVSSEQFF
CDR3nt: TGTGCCAGCACTTTAGGGGGGGGACTAGTCTCCAGTGAGCAGTTCTTC

j_gene: TRBJ1-5
abundance: few
d_gene: .
v_gene: TRBV2
CDR3aa: CASQGDSNQPQHF
CDR3nt: TGTGCCAGCCAGGGAGACAGCAATCAGCCCCAGCATTTT

j_gene: TRBJ2-7
abundance: many
d_gene: .
v_gene: TRBV11-1
CDR3aa: CASNQAGSSYEQYF
CDR3nt: TGTGCCAGCAACCAAGCGGGCTCCTCCTACGAGCAGTACTTC

j_gene: TRBJ2-7
abundance: few
d_gene: .
v_gene: TRBV10-3
CDR3aa: CAISETEEQYF
CDR3nt: TGTGCCATCAGTGAAACGGAGGAGCAGTACTTC

j_gene: TRBJ2-1
abundance: .
d_gene: .
v_gene: TRBV11-3
CDR3aa: CASTIDNEQFF
CDR3nt: TGTGCCAGCACCATCGACAATGAGCAGTTCTTC

j_gene: TRBJ2-1
abundance: many
d_gene: .
v_gene: TRBV7-9
CDR3aa: CASSALGAGEQFF
CDR3nt: TGTGCCAGCAGCGCGCTAGGGGCGGGGGAGCAGTTCTTC

j_gene: TRBJ1-5
abundance: many
d_gene: .
v_gene: TRBV12-3/TRBV12-4
CDR3aa: CASSQGDQPQHF
CDR3nt: TGTGCCAGCAGTCAGGGAGATCAGCCCCAGCATTTT

j_gene: TRBJ2-1
abundance: many
d_gene: .
v_gene: TRBV20-1
CDR3aa: CSAPARLDLDEQFF
CDR3nt: TGCAGTGCCCCGGCCAGACTAGACCTCGATGAGCAGTTCTTC

j_gene: TRBJ2-1
abundance: .
d_gene: .
v_gene: TRBV12-3/TRBV12-4
CDR3aa: CASSSMAGPSYNEQFF
CDR3nt: TGTGCCAGCAGTTCCATGGCGGGGCCCTCCTACAATGAGCAGTTCTTC

j_gene: TRBJ2-5
abundance: few
d_gene: .
v_gene: TRBV9
CDR3aa: CASSVRGEETQYF
CDR3nt: TGTGCCAGCAGCGTCAGGGGGGAGGAGACCCAGTACTTC

j_gene: TRBJ1-1
abundance: .
d_gene: .
v_gene: TRBV20-1
CDR3aa: CSTSRTEAFF
CDR3nt: TGCAGTACATCAAGGACTGAAGCTTTCTTT

j_gene: TRBJ2-1
abundance: few
d_gene: .
v_gene: TRBV15
CDR3aa: CATSRDPRLRDTFEQFF
CDR3nt: TGTGCCACCAGCAGAGACCCCCGGCTCCGCGACACATTTGAGCAGTTCTTC

j_gene: TRBJ2-7
abundance: .
d_gene: TRBD1
v_gene: TRBV27
CDR3aa: CASSLRSGGRVEQYF
CDR3nt: TGTGCCAGCAGTTTGAGATCAGGGGGCCGGGTCGAGCAGTACTTC

j_gene: TRBJ2-7
abundance: .
d_gene: .
v_gene: TRBV21-1
CDR3aa: CASSMTRPRYEQYF
CDR3nt: TGTGCCAGCAGCATGACCCGGCCAAGGTACGAGCAGTACTTC

j_gene: TRBJ1-5
abundance: few
d_gene: TRBD1
v_gene: TRBV30
CDR3aa: CAWSLQGNQPQHF
CDR3nt: TGTGCCTGGAGTTTACAGGGGAATCAGCCCCAGCATTTT

j_gene: TRBJ2-3
abundance: few
d_gene: .
v_gene: TRBV18
CDR3aa: CASSPTENTDTQYF
CDR3nt: TGTGCCAGCTCACCTACAGAGAACACAGATACGCAGTATTTT

j_gene: TRBJ2-1
abundance: .
d_gene: .
v_gene: TRBV9
CDR3aa: CASSVERSGKVHEQFF
CDR3nt: TGTGCCAGCAGCGTAGAGAGGTCAGGGAAGGTACATGAGCAGTTCTTC

j_gene: TRBJ2-3
abundance: few
d_gene: .
v_gene: TRBV25-1
CDR3aa: CASEVGDTQYF
CDR3nt: TGTGCCAGCGAAGTGGGAGATACGCAGTATTTT

j_gene: TRBJ2-7
abundance: .
d_gene: TRBD1
v_gene: TRBV6-1
CDR3aa: CASRTPGTGISYEQYF
CDR3nt: TGTGCCAGCAGAACCCCCGGGACAGGGATCTCCTACGAGCAGTACTTC

j_gene: TRBJ2-3
abundance: once
d_gene: .
v_gene: TRBV7-2
CDR3aa: CASSFSGQGTDTQYF
CDR3nt: TGTGCCAGCAGCTTTAGCGGACAGGGCACAGATACGCAGTATTTT

j_gene: TRBJ2-5
abundance: .
d_gene: .
v_gene: TRBV6-2/TRBV6-3
CDR3aa: CASSYSRETGYQETQYF
CDR3nt: TGTGCCAGCAGTTACAGCCGGGAAACAGGTTACCAAGAGACCCAGTACTTC

j_gene: TRBJ2-7
abundance: few
d_gene: .
v_gene: TRBV5-1
CDR3aa: CASSSFGGTYEQYF
CDR3nt: TGCGCCAGCAGCTCGTTTGGGGGTACCTACGAGCAGTACTTC

j_gene: TRBJ2-1
abundance: few
d_gene: TRBD2
v_gene: TRBV4-3
CDR3aa: CASSQEGRAENEQFF
CDR3nt: TGCGCCAGCAGCCAAGAGGGGAGGGCGGAAAATGAGCAGTTCTTC